The source of this T cell receptor (beta chain) is a study of tumor-infiltrating lymphocytes in primary liver carcinoma. Study context: Productive TCRbeta read yields ran from roughly 3.9 to 6.8 million per sample and were similar between tissues. The study, taken as a whole, reports: Detection in all five tumor regions applied to only about 7.5-25% of top clones. Tumor region pairs showed greater overlap than either tumor-adjacent or tumor-blood pairs did.

In regard to this clonotype: Antigen unknown.

Germline V gene lookup returns CDR1 SEHNR and CDR2 FQNEAQ (reference sequence). The CDR3 covers 14 residues. The ends were cut back, 5 bases at V and 10 bases at J, with 18 bases in the middle. cDNA specific to TCR beta was made from around 450 ng of total RNA, with a constant-region primer employed for priming. Nested multiplex PCR, run for three rounds with slightly modified ARM-PCR, yielded TCR beta libraries. The first two PCR rounds used TRBV1-TRBV30 primers with a Cbeta primer, around 10 cycles each. TCRdb re-derived calls from the multiplex PCR reads in MiXCR, one entry per CDR3 protein. This sample carries approximately 110,000 distinct CDR3 sequences, 64% of them seen once, and the ten largest clones take roughly 7.9%. Total RNA and DNA came together from 20-30 mg of bulk tissue without cell sorting. Patients showed chronic HBV infection and an absence of prior treatment.

This receptor was taken from a woman aged 55-75 years with primary liver carcinoma and hepatitis B virus infection. Material for sequencing was liver tumor tissue from sampling region 3. Specified subset: tumor region T3, left-lateral pole. V and J are TRBV7-9 and TRBJ2-4; a possible D gene is TRBD2 (5 bases). CDR3 bases: TGTGCCAGCAGCACCTTAGATGAGGGTCCAATTCAGTACTTC. Its translation: CASSTLDEGPIQYF. Supplemented by reference TRBV7-9 and TRBJ2-4, the full variable domain reads DTGVSQNPRHKITKRGQNVTFRCDPISEHNRLYWYRQTLGQGPEFLTYFQNEAQLEKSRLLSDRFSAERPKGSFSTLEIQRTEQGDSAMYLCASSTLDEGPIQYFGAGTRLSVL.